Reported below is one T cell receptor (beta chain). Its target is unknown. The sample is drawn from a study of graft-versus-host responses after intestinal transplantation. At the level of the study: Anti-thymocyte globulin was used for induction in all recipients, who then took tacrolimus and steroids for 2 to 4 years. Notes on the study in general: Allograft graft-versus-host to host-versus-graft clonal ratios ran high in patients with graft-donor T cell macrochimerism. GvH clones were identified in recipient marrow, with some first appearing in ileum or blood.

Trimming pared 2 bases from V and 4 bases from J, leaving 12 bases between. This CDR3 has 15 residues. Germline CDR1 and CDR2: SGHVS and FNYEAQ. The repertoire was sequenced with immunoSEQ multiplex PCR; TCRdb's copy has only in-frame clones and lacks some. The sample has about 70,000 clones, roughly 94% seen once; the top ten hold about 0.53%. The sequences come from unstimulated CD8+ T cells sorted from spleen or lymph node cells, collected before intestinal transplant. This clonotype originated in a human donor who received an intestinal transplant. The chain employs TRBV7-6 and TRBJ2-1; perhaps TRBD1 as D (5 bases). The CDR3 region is CASSLSVGAYNEQFF. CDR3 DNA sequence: TGTGCCAGCAGCTTATCGGTTGGGGCATACAATGAGCAGTTCTTC.